This TCR beta chain was sequenced during a study of blood T cell repertoires in COVID-19. Study-wide background: Samples came from the United States, Italy and Spain, spanning acute and convalescent COVID-19. In each case, the material was cDNA or gDNA derived from T cells, B-cell-depleted T cells, or PBMCs.

V was clipped by 6 bases and J by 2 bases, with 9 bases between them. The CDR3 consists of 13 residues. Looked up from germline, CDR1 is LNHDA and CDR2 is SQIVND (reference sequence). Original methodology: Researchers report that nucleated cell counts were estimated from reference gene primer amplification. Sequencing was performed with immunoSEQ multiplex PCR; in TCRdb, only in-frame clones are kept and a portion is missing. That table gives V, J and clone size, and the DNA gave D and trimming. The data contain 150,000 to 200,000 clones, about nine tenths of them singletons. The V gene is TRBV19, the J gene TRBJ2-3; D ambiguous. Sequencing was performed on peripheral blood. The clonotype originates from a man aged 60 to 75 with active or convalescent COVID-19. This CDR3 reads CASSIADTDTQYF. DNA of the CDR3: TGTGCCAGTAGCATTGCGGACACAGATACGCAGTATTTT.